This T cell receptor (beta chain) was sequenced during a study of T cell responses to AZD1222 COVID-19 vaccine. The study's findings and limits: Dominant CD4 TCR responses targeted spike regions 160-218 and 743-854. Among spike-specific TCRs, nearly half reportedly target unmutated variant regions. Baseline antibody screening turned up just a handful of seropositive AZD1222 recipients. Donors in the cohort were predominantly white British and more often female, and clonal diversity was possibly underestimated.

Germline assignment: CDR1 SGDLS and CDR2 YYNGEE. The germline V and J ends were trimmed by 9 bases and 14 bases, with 15 bases remaining between them. The CDR3 is made up of 10 amino acids. With regard to this clone: The target antigen is unknown.

Profiling relied on immunoSEQ multiplex PCR, and the TCRdb table lists in-frame clones only, not all of them. The data hold about 110,000 clones, with 70% to 90% observed a single time. V is TRBV9 and J is TRBJ2-1; tentative D call: TRBD2 (7 bases). The clonotype comes from an adult in good health. The material sequenced was peripheral blood, taken on day 0 of AZD1222 vaccination. The chain's CDR3 is CANLQGGEFF. In DNA, the CDR3 is TGTGCCAACCTACAGGGAGGGGAGTTCTTC.